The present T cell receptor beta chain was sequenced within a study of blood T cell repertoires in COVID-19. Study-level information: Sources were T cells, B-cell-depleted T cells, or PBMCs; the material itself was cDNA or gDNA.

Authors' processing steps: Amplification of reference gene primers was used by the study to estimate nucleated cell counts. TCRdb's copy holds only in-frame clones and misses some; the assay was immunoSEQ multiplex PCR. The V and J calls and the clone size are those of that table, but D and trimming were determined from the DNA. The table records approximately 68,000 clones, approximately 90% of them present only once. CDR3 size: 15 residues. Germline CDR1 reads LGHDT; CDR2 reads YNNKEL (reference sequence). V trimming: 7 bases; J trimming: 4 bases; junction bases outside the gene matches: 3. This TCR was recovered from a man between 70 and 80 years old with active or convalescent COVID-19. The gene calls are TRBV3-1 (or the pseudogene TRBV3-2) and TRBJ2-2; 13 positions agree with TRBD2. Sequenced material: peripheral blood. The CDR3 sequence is CASNRLAGGTGELFF. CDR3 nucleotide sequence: TGTGCCAGCAATCGACTAGCGGGAGGCACCGGGGAGCTGTTTTTT.